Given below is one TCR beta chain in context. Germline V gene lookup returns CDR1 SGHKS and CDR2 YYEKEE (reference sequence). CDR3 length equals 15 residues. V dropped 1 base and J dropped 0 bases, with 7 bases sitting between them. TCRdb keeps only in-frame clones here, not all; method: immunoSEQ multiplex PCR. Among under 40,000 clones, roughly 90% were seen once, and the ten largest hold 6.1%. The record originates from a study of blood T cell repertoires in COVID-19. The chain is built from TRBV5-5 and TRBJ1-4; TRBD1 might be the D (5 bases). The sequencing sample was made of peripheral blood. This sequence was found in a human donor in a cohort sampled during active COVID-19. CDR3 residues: CASSLQGTTNEKLFF. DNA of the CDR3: TGTGCCAGCAGCTTGCAGGGTACAACTAATGAAAAACTGTTTTTT.